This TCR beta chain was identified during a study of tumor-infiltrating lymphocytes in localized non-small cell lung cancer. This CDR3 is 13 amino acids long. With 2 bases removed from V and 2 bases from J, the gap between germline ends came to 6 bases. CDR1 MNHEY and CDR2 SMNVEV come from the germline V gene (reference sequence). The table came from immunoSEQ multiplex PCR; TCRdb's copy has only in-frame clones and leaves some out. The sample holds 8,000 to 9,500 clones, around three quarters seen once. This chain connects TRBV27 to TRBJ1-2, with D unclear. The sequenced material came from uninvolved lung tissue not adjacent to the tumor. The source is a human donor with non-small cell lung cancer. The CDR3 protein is CASSLTPNYGYTF. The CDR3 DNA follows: TGTGCCAGCAGTTTAACCCCAAACTATGGCTACACCTTC.